These 17 T cell receptor beta chains came from one sample sequenced in a study of cytomegalovirus exposure and HLA in healthy donors. The PCR used 60 Vbeta and 13 Jbeta primers. Sequencing was performed with immunoSEQ multiplex PCR; in TCRdb, only in-frame clones are kept and a portion is missing. Of 130,000 or so clones listed, 84% were seen once; the top ten hold around 3%. The sequencing sample was made of PBMCs. The source is a woman between 18 and 29 years old in good health and CMV-seropositive.

V is TRBV5-5 and J is TRBJ2-5; D is ambiguous. The germline CDR1 and CDR2 sequences are SGHKS and YYEKEE (reference sequence). V lost 2 bases and J lost 4, with 3 bases in between. The length of the CDR3 is 11 residues. CDR3 sequence: CASSFRETQYF. DNA for the CDR3: TGTGCCAGCAGCTTTAGAGAGACCCAGTACTTC.

The chain carries TRBV2 and TRBJ2-1; D is uncertain. This CDR3 region has 13 residues. V was cut by 4 bases and J by 2 bases, with 6 bases left in between. Looked up from germline, CDR1 is SNHLY and CDR2 is FYNNEI. CDR3 protein: CASSVDTYNEQFF. As DNA, the CDR3 is TGTGCCAGCAGTGTTGACACCTACAATGAGCAGTTCTTC.

The chain links TRBV19 to TRBJ1-2, with D maybe TRBD1 (6 bases). CDR1 is LNHDA and CDR2 is SQIVND in the germline V gene (reference sequence). Trimming stripped 5 bases from V and 4 bases from J, with 20 bases between. The CDR3 totals 16 residues. Written as DNA, the CDR3 is TGTGCCAGTAGTGGGTATCAAGGGGGAATGGGCTATGGCTACACCTTC. This gives the protein CASSGYQGGMGYGYTF. Based on the CDR3 plus reference TRBV19 and TRBJ1-2, the full variable domain is DGGITQSPKYLFRKEGQNVTLSCEQNLNHDAMYWYRQDPGQGLRLIYYSQIVNDFQKGDIAEGYSVSREKKESFPLTVTSAQKNPTAFYLCASSGYQGGMGYGYTFGSGTRLTVV.

The rearrangement links TRBV5-8 to TRBJ2-7, with D tentatively TRBD1 (5 bases). V gave up 4 bases and J gave up 3 bases, with 14 bases separating them. Germline V CDR1 and CDR2: SGHTS, YDEGEE. CDR3 size: 14 residues. DNA for the CDR3: TGTGCCAGCAGCCTGCCACAGGAGCTCTACGAGCAGTACTTC. It encodes CASSLPQELYEQYF.

The chain carries TRBV27 and TRBJ2-7, with 10 bases aligning to TRBD1. Germline lookup yields CDR1 MNHEY and CDR2 SMNVEV (reference sequence). Trimming removed 0 bases from V and 5 bases from J; junction bases left unmatched: 4. CDR3 length: 15 amino acids. In DNA, the CDR3 is TGTGCCAGCAGTTTATCCGGGACAGGGGATGACGAGCAGTACTTC. It specifies CASSLSGTGDDEQYF.

V usage is TRBV7-3 and J usage is TRBJ1-1; 7 nucleotides align to TRBD1. Germline trimming cut 5 bases from V and 12 bases from J; bases unmatched to any gene: 12. Germline assignment: CDR1 SGHTA and CDR2 FQGTGA. The CDR3 contains 13 residues. CDR3 loop: CASSPDRAGPPFF. Here the CDR3 DNA reads TGTGCCAGCAGCCCCGACAGGGCCGGCCCCCCTTTCTTT.

V is TRBV19 and J is TRBJ2-1; D gene ambiguous. The CDR3 is 12 amino acids. Per the germline V gene, CDR1 is LNHDA and CDR2 is SQIVND (reference sequence). Trimming left V 2 bases short and J 12 bases short, with 11 bases between. The DNA for the CDR3 is TGTGCCAGTAGTATACACGCTAAATCGCAGTTCTTC. This sequence encodes CASSIHAKSQFF.

This clone was observed a single time. V is TRBV5-1 and J is TRBJ2-5; D gene unclear. The CDR3 extends over 14 amino acids. V shed 4 bases and J shed 2 bases, with 12 bases lying between them. Germline V gives CDR1 SGHRS, CDR2 YFSETQ. The CDR3 loop is CASSISTMQETQYF. The CDR3, as DNA: TGCGCCAGCAGCATTAGCACTATGCAAGAGACCCAGTACTTC.

This chain connects TRBV5-6 to TRBJ1-1; D not certain. Germline V gene data show CDR1 as SGHDT and CDR2 as YYEEEE. The ends were cut back, 4 bases at V and 0 bases at J, with 13 bases in the middle. The CDR3 spans 15 residues. In nucleotides, the CDR3 is TGTGCCAGCAGCCCCTCCGCCAGGATGAACACTGAAGCTTTCTTT. Residues: CASSPSARMNTEAFF.

There are a few counts of this clone. This chain uses TRBV6-6 with TRBJ2-7; D uncertain. Germline V gene sequence: CDR1 MNHNY, CDR2 SVGAGI (reference sequence). The ends were cut back, 5 bases at V and 9 bases at J, with 11 bases in the middle. The CDR3 has 11 amino acids. The CDR3 DNA follows: TGTGCCAGCAGTCTAGGAGTTGGGCAGTACTTC. It is translated as CASSLGVGQYF.

This CDR3 is CAWSVRVTDTQYF. CDR3 nucleotides: TGTGCCTGGAGTGTACGCGTCACAGATACGCAGTATTTT. The J gene is TRBJ2-3, the V gene TRBV30, with D uncertain. This CDR3 is 13 amino acids long. Germline values: CDR1 GTSNPN, CDR2 SVGIG (reference sequence). Trimming stripped 0 bases from V and 2 bases from J, with 6 bases between.

The chain employs TRBV2 and TRBJ2-2; 9 bases match TRBD2. Germline CDR1 is SNHLY and CDR2 is FYNNEI. CDR3 length: 17 residues. The ends lost 1 base at V and 5 bases at J; junction bases unmatched: 8. CDR3 in amino acids: CASSEVGAGGQTGELFF. CDR3 in DNA: TGTGCCAGCAGTGAAGTGGGGGCGGGGGGGCAGACCGGGGAGCTGTTTTTT.

V and J are TRBV21-1 and TRBJ1-1; the table assigns TRBD1, which was not confirmed against the DNA. TRBV21-1 is shown as a pseudogene. The CDR3 runs to 15 residues. The CDR3 is CASSKRKDRHTEAFF. The CDR3 DNA follows: TGTGCCAGCAGCAAAAGGAAAGACAGGCACACTGAAGCTTTCTTT.

V is TRBV7-9 and J is TRBJ1-4; maybe TRBD1 (6 bases). CDR1 and CDR2 (germline): SEHNR, FQNEAQ (reference sequence). CDR3 size: 16 residues. With 2 bases removed from V and 8 bases from J, the gap between germline ends came to 18 bases. The CDR3 is CASSLQSTGAWEKLFF. For the CDR3, the DNA is TGTGCCAGCAGCTTACAATCGACAGGCGCTTGGGAAAAACTGTTTTTT. Full variable domain (missing parts from reference TRBV7-9 and TRBJ1-4): DTGVSQNPRHKITKRGQNVTFRCDPISEHNRLYWYRQTLGQGPEFLTYFQNEAQLEKSRLLSDRFSAERPKGSFSTLEIQRTEQGDSAMYLCASSLQSTGAWEKLFFGSGTQLSVL.

J is TRBJ1-1 and V is TRBV18, with D perhaps TRBD1 (5 bases). This CDR3 is built from 15 residues. V was cut by 3 bases and J by 1 base, with 12 bases left in between. Germline V CDR1 and CDR2: KGHSH, LQKENI. The CDR3 DNA sequence: TGTGCCAGCTCACCGGGGCGACATTCGAACACTGAAGCTTTCTTT. Its translation: CASSPGRHSNTEAFF.

The chain couples TRBV18 to TRBJ1-6; the match to TRBD1 covers 9 bases. V lost 1 base to trimming and J lost 11 bases; unmatched junction nucleotides: 12. The CDR3 has 17 residues. Germline V gene lookup returns CDR1 KGHSH and CDR2 LQKENI. The CDR3 coding sequence is TGTGCCAGCTCACCACTTGTAAGCGGGACAGGGTCCCCACCCCTCCACTTT. Protein sequence: CASSPLVSGTGSPPLHF.

The V and J genes are TRBV10-3 and TRBJ1-5; 7 bases are a match to TRBD1. Trimming removed 3 bases from V and 6 bases from J; junction bases left unmatched: 11. CDR3 size: 16 residues. Per germline, CDR1 ENHRY and CDR2 SYGVKD. The CDR3 is CAISDLTPGGGQPQHF. Written as DNA, the CDR3 is TGTGCCATCAGTGACCTGACACCAGGGGGAGGTCAGCCCCAGCATTTT.